Below are 32 T cell receptor beta chains sequenced from a single sample in a study of blood T cell repertoires in COVID-19. TCRdb's copy holds only in-frame clones and misses some; the assay was immunoSEQ multiplex PCR. The sample has over 100,000 clones; roughly 82% are singletons. Input material: peripheral blood. These receptors all come from a man in his 60s with acute or convalescent COVID-19.

The chain carries TRBV30 and TRBJ1-2; 11 nucleotides align to TRBD1. The CDR3 extends over 14 amino acids. Unmatched junction bases numbered 6, after V lost 5 bases and J lost 4 bases. Germline lookup yields CDR1 GTSNPN and CDR2 SVGIG (reference sequence). CDR3 region: CAWSGTGGGYGYTF. The CDR3 DNA reads TGTGCCTGGTCCGGGACAGGGGGTGGCTATGGCTACACCTTC.

V usage is TRBV7-2 and J usage is TRBJ1-3; the match to TRBD1 covers 7 bases. In germline, CDR1 is SGHTA, CDR2 FQGNSA. V lost 5 bases to trimming and J lost 2 bases; unmatched junction nucleotides: 6. The CDR3 totals 15 residues. The CDR3 DNA sequence: TGTGCCAGCAGCCCCACAGGGGTTACTGGAAACACCATATATTTT. This sequence encodes CASSPTGVTGNTIYF.

This chain links TRBV7-9 with TRBJ2-1, with 7 positions matching TRBD1. This CDR3 has 15 residues. From germline, CDR1 is SEHNR and CDR2 FQNEAQ (reference sequence). Germline trimming cut 3 bases from V and 7 bases from J; bases unmatched to any gene: 9. The CDR3 DNA reads TGTGCCAGCAGCTTGAGACAGGGAGAGGAGAATGAGCAGTTCTTC. It translates to CASSLRQGEENEQFF.

This chain joins TRBV29-1 and TRBJ2-7, with D perhaps TRBD1 (6 bases). Trimming left V 3 bases short and J 0 bases short, with 15 bases between. CDR1 and CDR2 from the germline V gene are SQVTM and ANQGSEA. The CDR3 is 15 amino acids. The CDR3 region is CSVEARIRGSYEQYF. In DNA, the CDR3 is TGCAGCGTTGAGGCCCGGATCAGGGGCTCCTACGAGCAGTACTTC.

The rearrangement uses TRBV30 and TRBJ2-1; TRBD2 is a possible D gene (6 bases). The germline V and J ends were trimmed by 3 bases and 6 bases, with 18 bases remaining between them. The CDR3 covers 15 residues. CDR1 is GTSNPN and CDR2 is SVGIG in the germline V gene (reference sequence). CDR3 region: CAWRKGMERVNEQFF. The CDR3 DNA reads TGTGCCTGGAGGAAGGGAATGGAGCGGGTCAATGAGCAGTTCTTC.

This chain connects TRBV4-3 to TRBJ2-5; 12 bases are shared with TRBD2. The CDR3 extends over 15 amino acids. Germline-derived CDR1 and CDR2 are LGHNA and YSLEER. V shed 1 base, J shed 7 bases, and the junction held 4 bases outside the gene matches. This chain's CDR3 is CASSQGLAGDRTQYF. For the CDR3, the DNA is TGCGCCAGCAGCCAAGGACTAGCGGGAGATAGGACCCAGTACTTC.

The chain links TRBV19 to TRBJ1-6; tentatively, D is TRBD1 (5 bases). Germline assignment: CDR1 LNHDA and CDR2 SQIVND (reference sequence). This CDR3 region has 14 residues. The ends were cut back, 10 bases at V and 0 bases at J, with 10 bases in the middle. The CDR3 region is CATRQSSYNSPLHF. CDR3 DNA sequence: TGTGCCACTAGACAGTCCTCCTATAATTCACCCCTCCACTTT.

This chain connects TRBV9 to TRBJ2-1, with 7 positions matching TRBD2. V lost 3 bases to trimming and J lost 7 bases; unmatched junction nucleotides: 7. This CDR3 comprises 14 residues. Per the germline V gene, CDR1 is SGDLS and CDR2 is YYNGEE. The CDR3 nucleotides are TGTGCCAGCAGCGCTCGGACTAGAATGAATGAGCAGTTCTTC. The encoded protein is CASSARTRMNEQFF.

This clone was seen once. The chain joins TRBV9 to TRBJ2-7, with TRBD2 identical over 9 bases. V was pared by 2 bases and J by 2 bases, with 5 bases of the junction left unmatched. Germline V gene sequence: CDR1 SGDLS, CDR2 YYNGEE. CDR3 length: 15 amino acids. The CDR3 reads CASSVGGGAAYEQYF. The CDR3 nucleotides are TGTGCCAGCAGCGTGGGCGGGGGGGCCGCCTACGAGCAGTACTTC.

The gene calls are TRBV5-1 and TRBJ2-1; D unclear. V was clipped by 0 bases and J by 0 bases, with 7 bases between them. This CDR3 contains 15 residues. CDR1 is SGHRS and CDR2 is YFSETQ in the germline V gene. CDR3 nucleotide sequence: TGCGCCAGCAGCTTGGATGCTAGCTCCTACAATGAGCAGTTCTTC. It codes for CASSLDASSYNEQFF.

This clone has a single count. The chain uses TRBV29-1 and TRBJ2-7, with a possible D match to TRBD1 (5 bases). This CDR3 is 13 amino acids long. The germline V and J ends were trimmed by 5 bases and 0 bases, with 11 bases remaining between them. CDR1 is SQVTM, CDR2 ANQGSEA, per germline. The DNA for the CDR3 is TGCAGCGTTAAGGGGTCCTCCTCCTACGAGCAGTACTTC. It encodes CSVKGSSSYEQYF.

V and J are TRBV19 and TRBJ2-1, with a weak D call TRBD1 (6 bases). The CDR3 covers 16 residues. The ends were cut back, 3 bases at V and 8 bases at J, with 20 bases in the middle. Germline CDR1 reads LNHDA; CDR2 reads SQIVND (reference sequence). CDR3 protein: CASSIMPDRLGDEQFF. Here the CDR3 DNA reads TGTGCCAGTAGTATTATGCCCGACAGGTTGGGTGATGAGCAGTTCTTC. Full variable domain (rest looked up from reference TRBV19 and TRBJ2-1): DGGITQSPKYLFRKEGQNVTLSCEQNLNHDAMYWYRQDPGQGLRLIYYSQIVNDFQKGDIAEGYSVSREKKESFPLTVTSAQKNPTAFYLCASSIMPDRLGDEQFFGPGTRLTVL.

V usage is TRBV14 and J usage is TRBJ1-3; D is unclear. CDR3 length equals 13 residues. Germline CDR1 SGHDN, CDR2 FVKESK. The V end was cut by 0 bases, the J end by 2 bases, with 2 bases between. The CDR3, as DNA: TGTGCCAGCAGCCAAGATACTGGAAACACCATATATTTT. Encoded protein: CASSQDTGNTIYF.

This chain links TRBV5-1 with TRBJ2-1; TRBD1 aligns across 7 bases. This CDR3 region has 15 residues. V lost 0 bases, J lost 2 bases, and 2 bases stayed unmatched. CDR1 and CDR2 (germline): SGHRS, YFSETQ. The DNA of the CDR3 is TGCGCCAGCAGCTTGGGGGGGACAGCCTACAATGAGCAGTTCTTC. Amino acids: CASSLGGTAYNEQFF.

The chain uses TRBV30 and TRBJ2-3; TRBD1 matches 7 bases. The germline gives CDR1 GTSNPN, CDR2 SVGIG (reference sequence). This CDR3 region has 15 residues. V trimming: 3 bases; J trimming: 0 bases; junction bases outside the gene matches: 6. Here the CDR3 DNA reads TGTGCCTGGAGAGCCCGGGACAGAAGCACAGATACGCAGTATTTT. The encoded protein is CAWRARDRSTDTQYF.

The chain employs TRBV6-2 or TRBV6-3 and TRBJ2-7; possible D gene TRBD2, 6 bases. CDR3 length: 14 residues. Per the germline V gene, CDR1 is MNHEY and CDR2 is SVGEGT. Trimming took 0 bases from V and 0 from J, leaving 6 bases between them. This CDR3 reads CASSYSGGSYEQYF. The CDR3 bases are TGTGCCAGCAGTTACTCGGGGGGCTCCTACGAGCAGTACTTC.

This clone was counted a few times. The chain uses TRBV18 and TRBJ1-4; D is unclear. Trimming stripped 4 bases from V and 14 bases from J, with 14 bases between. Germline V gives CDR1 KGHSH, CDR2 LQKENI. The CDR3 has 12 amino acids. The CDR3 loop is CASSRKNERLFF. The CDR3 DNA reads TGTGCCAGCTCACGTAAAAACGAACGGCTGTTTTTT.

The J gene is TRBJ1-6, the V gene TRBV14; D ambiguous. Trimming left V 10 bases short and J 0 bases short, with 13 bases between. CDR1 is SGHDN and CDR2 is FVKESK in the germline V gene. CDR3 length: 15 residues. For the CDR3, the DNA is TGTGCCACTCGCGGGTCTGGCTCCTATAATTCACCCCTCCACTTT. Residues: CATRGSGSYNSPLHF.

This sequence joins TRBV7-2 and TRBJ2-1; TRBD2 matches 7 bases. The CDR3 extends over 13 amino acids. Germline loops: CDR1 SGHTA, CDR2 FQGNSA. The V gene end was trimmed by 3 bases and the J gene end by 7 bases; junction bases not matched to a gene: 3. CDR3: CASSFGRANEQFF. In DNA, the CDR3 is TGTGCCAGCAGCTTTGGGAGGGCGAATGAGCAGTTCTTC.

The gene calls are TRBV30 and TRBJ2-7, with 10 bases that match TRBD2. With V trimmed by 5 bases and J by 2 bases, 6 bases remained unmatched. Germline CDR1 is GTSNPN and CDR2 is SVGIG (reference sequence). The CDR3 length is 14 residues. The CDR3: CAWGLAGGAYEQYF. The DNA for the CDR3 is TGTGCCTGGGGCTTAGCGGGAGGCGCCTACGAGCAGTACTTC.

This chain uses TRBV6-5 with TRBJ1-2; TRBD1 matches at 10 bases. Germline CDR1 reads MNHEY; CDR2 reads SVGAGI. CDR3 size: 14 residues. J gave up 4 bases and V 6 bases, and 5 bases lay outside the gene matches. CDR3 protein: CASSRQGAGYGYTF. Written as DNA, the CDR3 is TGTGCCAGCAGCCGACAGGGGGCAGGCTATGGCTACACCTTC.

The chain has TRBV7-9 and TRBJ2-2; 7 bases line up with TRBD2. CDR3 size: 16 residues. The germline V gene encodes CDR1 SEHNR and CDR2 FQNEAQ (reference sequence). Germline trimming cut 2 bases from V and 2 bases from J; bases unmatched to any gene: 5. CDR3 protein: CASSLSASGNTGELFF. As DNA, the CDR3 is TGTGCCAGCAGCTTATCGGCTAGCGGAAACACCGGGGAGCTGTTTTTT.

The CDR3 loop reads CASSEYGTGVEQYF. The CDR3 region has the DNA TGTGCCAGCAGTGAATACGGGACAGGGGTCGAGCAGTACTTC. The chain recombines TRBV2 with TRBJ2-7, with 10 bases aligning to TRBD1. This CDR3 region has 14 residues. V lost 2 bases, J lost 6 bases, and 4 bases stayed unmatched. Germline CDR1 reads SNHLY; CDR2 reads FYNNEI.

V is TRBV7-2 and J is TRBJ2-2; tentatively, D is TRBD1 (6 bases). The germline CDR1 and CDR2 sequences are SGHTA and FQGNSA. The V end was cut by 7 bases, the J end by 4 bases, with 7 bases between. This CDR3 has 12 amino acids. CDR3 loop: CASNRVTGELFF. CDR3 nucleotide sequence: TGTGCCAGCAACAGGGTCACCGGGGAGCTGTTTTTT.

The rearrangement links TRBV6-1 to TRBJ1-3, with unresolved D. The ends were cut back, 3 bases at V and 0 bases at J, with 3 bases in the middle. Per germline, CDR1 MNHNS and CDR2 SASEGT. This CDR3 spans 13 amino acids. In DNA form, the CDR3 reads TGTGCCAGCAGTGAGAGCTCTGGAAACACCATATATTTT. The encoded protein is CASSESSGNTIYF.

This chain links TRBV18 with TRBJ2-1, with a possible D match to TRBD2 (5 bases). The CDR3 totals 15 residues. V lost 0 bases, J lost 5 bases, and 11 bases lay in between. The germline V gene has CDR1 KGHSH and CDR2 LQKENI. CDR3 protein: CASSPPRLSNNEQFF. CDR3 nucleotides: TGTGCCAGCTCACCACCCCGACTATCCAACAATGAGCAGTTCTTC.

The chain carries TRBV10-2 and TRBJ2-1; D perhaps matches TRBD1 (6 bases). The CDR3 consists of 14 residues. CDR1 WSHSY and CDR2 SAAADI come from the germline V gene. V lost 2 bases and J 3 bases, leaving 8 bases between the germline ends. For the CDR3, the DNA is TGCGCCAGCAGTGAGGTGACAGGCTACAATGAGCAGTTCTTC. It is translated as CASSEVTGYNEQFF.

DNA of the CDR3: TGCGCCAGCAGTGATTCAGAGAACACTGAAGCTTTCTTT. This gives the protein CASSDSENTEAFF. The V call is TRBV10-1, the J call TRBJ1-1; no clear D. With 3 bases removed from V and 1 base from J, the gap between germline ends came to 6 bases. This CDR3 region has 13 residues. Per germline, CDR1 WNHNN and CDR2 SYGVQD (reference sequence).

This chain links TRBV2 with TRBJ1-5, with D possibly being TRBD1 (5 bases). Looked up from germline, CDR1 is SNHLY and CDR2 is FYNNEI. Between the trimmed V and J ends, which lost 6 bases and 5 bases, there was a span of 14 bases. This CDR3 contains 14 residues. CDR3 amino acids: CASRGLTTYQPQHF. CDR3 bases: TGTGCCAGCAGGGGGCTTACGACTTATCAGCCCCAGCATTTT.

The genes are TRBV27 and TRBJ2-7; TRBD1 matches 10 bases. The V and J ends lost 6 bases and 10 bases, in that order; junction bases with no gene match: 9. The CDR3 has 13 amino acids. CDR1 MNHEY and CDR2 SMNVEV come from the germline V gene (reference sequence). The CDR3 nucleotides read TGTGCCAGCAGCCCCCGGGACAGGGGCGCTCAGTACTTC. Its translation: CASSPRDRGAQYF.

The V gene is TRBV6-5, the J gene TRBJ2-3; possibly TRBD2 for D (6 bases). V was cut by 0 bases and J by 3 bases, with 13 bases left in between. Germline V CDR1 and CDR2: MNHEY, SVGAGI. The CDR3 has 16 residues. CDR3 amino acids: CASSYSSGGETDTQYF. In DNA form, the CDR3 reads TGTGCCAGCAGTTACTCGTCGGGCGGGGAGACAGATACGCAGTATTTT.

This chain joins TRBV7-2 and TRBJ2-3; D is uncertain. Germline loops: CDR1 SGHTA, CDR2 FQGNSA. The CDR3 has 13 amino acids. Trimming stripped 3 bases from V and 1 base from J, with 5 bases between. The CDR3 nucleotides are TGTGCCAGCAGCTTCCTACGCACAGATACGCAGTATTTT. This translates into CASSFLRTDTQYF.